This entry features one TCR beta chain sequence. A few counts support this clonotype. The target of this receptor is not known. At one end the junction does not follow the germline gene, possibly because of a read error. These data come from a study of T-cell memory formation after mild COVID-19 (dated by TCRdb to the early 2020s). Some background on the complete study: TCR sequence clusters from the two donors were found to be largely donor specific. Longitudinal TCRalpha and TCRbeta repertoire sequencing tracked T-cell clones expanding and contracting after mild COVID-19 in two donors. The cohort comprised two young, previously healthy adult volunteers, one female and one male. Summary of the overall study and its limitations: The study covered only a couple of mild cases, and larger cohorts including severe cases with pre-infection samples were considered necessary. Clones that contracted from day 15 to 85 showed balanced CD4/CD8 phenotypes, whereas a second wave of clones that expanded from day 15 to 37 leaned towards CD4+. The detection of some responding clones in pre-infection memory suggests that pre-existing cross-reactive memory T cells joined the SARS-CoV-2 response. Contracting CD4+ clones appeared mostly in the CM and EM memory subsets, whereas CD8+ clones were enriched in EMRA. The second-wave clones that peaked on day 37 were not confirmed to be SARS-CoV-2 specific.

The CDR3, from cysteine to phenylalanine, totals 11 residues. Only the CDR3 DNA stays, 33 bases, in frame from base 1. The germline V gene (reference sequence) provides CDR1 SGHKS and CDR2 YYEKEE. Ficoll-Paque density gradient centrifugation was the method used to isolate PBMCs. The sequencer listed for this sample is Illumina NovaSeq 6000. TCRalpha and TCRbeta cDNA libraries were built by 5'RACE with constant-segment primers, adding sample barcodes and unique molecular identifiers. Trizol reagent was used to extract RNA from every sample. Amplification of the libraries took two PCR steps, and the second step added a second sample barcode plus Illumina TruSeq adapters. Sequencing of libraries was performed on an Illumina NovaSeq with 2 x 150 bp paired-end reads. In the source study's methods: With migec v1.2.7, reads were demultiplexed and then collapsed into UMI-guided consensus sequences. Using mixcr v2.1.11, the UMI consensuses were aligned to TRA and TRB V and J templates and assembled into clonotypes. A clonotype was counted as expanded or contracted only when both edgeR and NoisET called the clonotype significant, with the noise models trained on biological replicates. For edgeR calls, a false discovery rate-adjusted p below 0.01 and a log2 fold-change threshold of 1 were applied. As an exploratory analysis of dynamics, max-normalized trajectories of the 1000 most abundant clonotypes were examined with PCA combined with hierarchical clustering. Separately sequenced CD4+ and CD8+ repertoires were used to assign a CD4 or CD8 phenotype to each responding clone. TCRdb reprocessed the public reads (quality trimming at Q25 with fastp, clone calling with MiXCR) and kept in-frame beta chains. Each entry is one CDR3 protein sequence, shown with its most common DNA and genes. TCRdb's processing, not the study's, gives the V and J calls here. The sample table holds a few hundred thousand distinct CDR3 sequences, of which approximately 8.4% were seen once. 22% of the sample is held by the ten biggest clonotypes.

Sequencing was done on a sample of PBMCs or a T cell subset sorted from them (not recorded which). The sequence joins TRBV5-5 to TRBJ2-2; there is no confident call for the D gene. The source is a man aged 18 to 29 who had mild COVID-19 (a few samples of this study predate the infection). The sample titles of this study are shuffled in the database, so cell type and time point are left out; the donor was told from shared clones. The CDR3 has the sequence CASTLNGELFF. The nucleotides read TGTGCCAGCACCTTGAACGGGGAGCTGTTTTTT.